The clone carrying this TCR beta chain turned up a few times. Its specificity is not known. Healthy Caucasian individuals from Russia aged about 6 to 100 were enrolled as donors. Every sample yielded at least 6.5 million isolated PBMCs. The source of the sample is a study of blood T cells in healthy people across ages. General observations from the study: Estimated diversity, derived from one million T cells, was regarded as an underestimate. Age showed a roughly linear inverse relationship with TCR beta diversity per million T cells.

V shed 5 bases, J shed 3 bases, and the junction held 9 bases outside the gene matches. The germline gives CDR1 SGHTA, CDR2 FQGNSA. The CDR3 contains 16 residues. Alongside a J-beta primer mix, a sample-barcoded 5' primer served in a second PCR lasting about 7 to 12 cycles. Each CDR3 protein gets one entry after TCRdb re-called the 5' RACE reads with MiXCR. The sample has 1.5 million to 2 million distinct CDR3 sequences, around half seen once. The chain has TRBV7-2 and TRBJ2-3; TRBD1 agrees at 9 bases. Sequenced input: blood. This receptor was obtained from a woman aged 35 to 49 in good health. CDR3 loop: CASSRAQGARTDTQYF. CDR3 nucleotides: TGTGCCAGCAGCCGAGCACAGGGGGCGAGGACAGATACGCAGTATTTT. The complete variable domain, with remaining parts taken from reference TRBV7-2 and TRBJ2-3, reads GAGVSQSPSNKVTEKGKDVELRCDPISGHTALYWYRQSLGQGLEFLIYFQGNSAPDKSGLPSDRFSAERTGGSVSTLTIQRTQQEDSAVYLCASSRAQGARTDTQYFGPGTRLTVL.